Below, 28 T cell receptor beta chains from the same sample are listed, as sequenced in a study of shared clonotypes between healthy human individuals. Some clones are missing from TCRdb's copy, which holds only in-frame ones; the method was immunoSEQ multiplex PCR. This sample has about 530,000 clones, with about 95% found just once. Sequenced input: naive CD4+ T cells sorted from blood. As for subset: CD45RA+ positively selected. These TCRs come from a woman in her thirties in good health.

The CDR3 bases are TGCGCCAGCAGCCCTCGACAGGAGCGGGCCAACGTCCTGACTTTC. Its translation: CASSPRQERANVLTF. J is TRBJ2-6 and V is TRBV5-1; D may be TRBD1 (6 bases). This CDR3 contains 15 residues. The V and J ends lost 4 bases and 5 bases respectively, with 13 bases between them. Germline V gene lookup returns CDR1 SGHRS and CDR2 YFSETQ.

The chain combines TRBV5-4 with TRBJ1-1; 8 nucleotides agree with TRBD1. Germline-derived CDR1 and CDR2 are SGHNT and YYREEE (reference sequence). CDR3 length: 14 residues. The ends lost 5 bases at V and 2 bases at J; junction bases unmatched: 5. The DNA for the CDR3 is TGTGCCAGCAGGCAGGGGGCGGAAAACACTGAAGCTTTCTTT. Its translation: CASRQGAENTEAFF.

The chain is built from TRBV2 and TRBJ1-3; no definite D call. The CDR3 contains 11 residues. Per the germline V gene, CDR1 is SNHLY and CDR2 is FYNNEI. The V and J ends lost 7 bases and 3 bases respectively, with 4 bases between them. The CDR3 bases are TGTGCCAGCACTATTGGAAACACCATATATTTT. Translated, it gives CASTIGNTIYF.

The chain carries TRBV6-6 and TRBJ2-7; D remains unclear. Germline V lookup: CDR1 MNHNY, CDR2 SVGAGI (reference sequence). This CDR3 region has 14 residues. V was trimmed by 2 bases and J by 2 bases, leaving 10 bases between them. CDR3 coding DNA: TGTGCCAGCAGTTACCAGTTCGGGCCCTACGAGCAGTACTTC. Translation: CASSYQFGPYEQYF.

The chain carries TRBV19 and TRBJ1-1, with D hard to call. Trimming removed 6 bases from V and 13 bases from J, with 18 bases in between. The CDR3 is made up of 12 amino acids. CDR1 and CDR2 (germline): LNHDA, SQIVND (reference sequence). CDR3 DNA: TGTGCCAGTAGCCCCCCTGCCGGACTGGGTTTCTTT. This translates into CASSPPAGLGFF.

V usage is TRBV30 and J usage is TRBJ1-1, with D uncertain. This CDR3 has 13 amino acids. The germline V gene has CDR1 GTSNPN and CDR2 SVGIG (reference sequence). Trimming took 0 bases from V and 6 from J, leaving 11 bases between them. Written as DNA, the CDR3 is TGTGCCTGGAGTGTACATACGGCCGCTGAAGCTTTCTTT. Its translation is CAWSVHTAAEAFF.

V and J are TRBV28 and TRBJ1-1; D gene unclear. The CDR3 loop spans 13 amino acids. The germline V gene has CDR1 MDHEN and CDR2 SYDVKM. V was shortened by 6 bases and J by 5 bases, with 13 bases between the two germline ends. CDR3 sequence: CASSGRTVTEAFF. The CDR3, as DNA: TGTGCCAGCAGCGGACGGACTGTAACTGAAGCTTTCTTT.

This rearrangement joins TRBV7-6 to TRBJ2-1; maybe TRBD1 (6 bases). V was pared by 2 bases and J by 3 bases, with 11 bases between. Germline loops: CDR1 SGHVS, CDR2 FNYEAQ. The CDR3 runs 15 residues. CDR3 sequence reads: CASSLKQGGYNEQFF. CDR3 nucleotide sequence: TGTGCCAGCAGCTTAAAACAGGGTGGCTACAATGAGCAGTTCTTC.

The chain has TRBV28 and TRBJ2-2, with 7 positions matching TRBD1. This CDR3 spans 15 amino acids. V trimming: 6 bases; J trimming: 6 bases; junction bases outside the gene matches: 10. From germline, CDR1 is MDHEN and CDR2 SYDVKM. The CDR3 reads CASRQPHGTAGELFF. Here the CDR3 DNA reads TGTGCCAGCAGACAACCTCACGGGACAGCCGGGGAGCTGTTTTTT.

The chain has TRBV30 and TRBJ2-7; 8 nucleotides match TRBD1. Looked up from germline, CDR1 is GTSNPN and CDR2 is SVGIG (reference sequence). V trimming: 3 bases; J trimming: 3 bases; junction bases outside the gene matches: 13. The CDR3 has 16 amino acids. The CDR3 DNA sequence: TGTGCCTGGAGCAAGAAACGACAGGGGACGTACTACGAGCAGTACTTC. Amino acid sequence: CAWSKKRQGTYYEQYF.

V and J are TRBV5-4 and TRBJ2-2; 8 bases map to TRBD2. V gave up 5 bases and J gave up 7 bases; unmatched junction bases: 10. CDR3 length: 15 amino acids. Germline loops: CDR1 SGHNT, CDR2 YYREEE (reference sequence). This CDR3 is CASSYLSGSVGELFF. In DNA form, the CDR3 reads TGTGCCAGCAGTTATCTGAGCGGGAGTGTCGGGGAGCTGTTTTTT.

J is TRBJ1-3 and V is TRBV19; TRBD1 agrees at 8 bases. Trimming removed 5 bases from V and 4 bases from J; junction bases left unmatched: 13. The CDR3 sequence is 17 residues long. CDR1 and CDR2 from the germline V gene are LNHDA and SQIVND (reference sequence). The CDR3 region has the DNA TGTGCCAGTAGTCCTCGCGACAGGGGCAGCCTCGGAAACACCATATATTTT. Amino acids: CASSPRDRGSLGNTIYF. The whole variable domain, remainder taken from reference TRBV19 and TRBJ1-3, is DGGITQSPKYLFRKEGQNVTLSCEQNLNHDAMYWYRQDPGQGLRLIYYSQIVNDFQKGDIAEGYSVSREKKESFPLTVTSAQKNPTAFYLCASSPRDRGSLGNTIYFGEGSWLTVV.

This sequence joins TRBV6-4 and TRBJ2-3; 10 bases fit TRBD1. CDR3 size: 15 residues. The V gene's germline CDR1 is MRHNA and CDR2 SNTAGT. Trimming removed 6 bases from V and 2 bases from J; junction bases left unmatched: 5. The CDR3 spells CASRETGGATDTQYF. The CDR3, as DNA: TGTGCCAGCAGGGAGACAGGGGGCGCCACAGATACGCAGTATTTT.

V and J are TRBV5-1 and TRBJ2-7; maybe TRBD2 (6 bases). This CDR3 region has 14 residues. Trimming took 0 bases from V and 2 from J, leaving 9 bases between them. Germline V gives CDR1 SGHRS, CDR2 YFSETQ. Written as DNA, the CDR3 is TGCGCCAGCAGCTTGGTGGGCGGGACCTACGAGCAGTACTTC. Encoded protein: CASSLVGGTYEQYF.

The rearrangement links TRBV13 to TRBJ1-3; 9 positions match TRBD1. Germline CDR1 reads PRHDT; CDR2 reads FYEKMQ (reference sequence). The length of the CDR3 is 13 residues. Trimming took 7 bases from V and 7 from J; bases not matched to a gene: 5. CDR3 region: CASTADRGNTIYF. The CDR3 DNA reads TGTGCCAGCACCGCCGACAGGGGGAACACCATATATTTT.

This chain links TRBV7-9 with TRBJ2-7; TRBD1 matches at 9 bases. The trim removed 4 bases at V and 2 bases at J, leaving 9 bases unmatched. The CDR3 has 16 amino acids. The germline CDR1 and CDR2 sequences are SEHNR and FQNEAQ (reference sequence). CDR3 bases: TGTGCCAGCAGCTCGTCCCGGGACAGGGAGACCTACGAGCAGTACTTC. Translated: CASSSSRDRETYEQYF.

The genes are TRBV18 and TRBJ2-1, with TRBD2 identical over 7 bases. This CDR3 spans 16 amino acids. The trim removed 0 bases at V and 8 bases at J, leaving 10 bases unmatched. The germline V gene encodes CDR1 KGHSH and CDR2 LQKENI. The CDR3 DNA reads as TGTGCCAGCTCACCACCGGGGGGAGGGAATCTTGATGAGCAGTTCTTC. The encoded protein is CASSPPGGGNLDEQFF.

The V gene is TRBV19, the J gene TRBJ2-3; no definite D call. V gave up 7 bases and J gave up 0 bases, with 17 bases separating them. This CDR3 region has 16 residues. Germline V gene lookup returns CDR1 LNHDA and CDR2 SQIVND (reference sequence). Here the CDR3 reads CASIPSFISSTDTQYF. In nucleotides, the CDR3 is TGTGCCAGTATCCCCTCCTTCATTTCTAGCACAGATACGCAGTATTTT.

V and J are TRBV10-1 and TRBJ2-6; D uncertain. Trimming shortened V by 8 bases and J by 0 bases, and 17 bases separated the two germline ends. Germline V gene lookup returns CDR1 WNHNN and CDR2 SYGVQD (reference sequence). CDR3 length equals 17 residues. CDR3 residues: CASGVHSPASGANVLTF. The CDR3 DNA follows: TGCGCCAGCGGAGTCCACTCTCCGGCCTCTGGGGCCAACGTCCTGACTTTC.

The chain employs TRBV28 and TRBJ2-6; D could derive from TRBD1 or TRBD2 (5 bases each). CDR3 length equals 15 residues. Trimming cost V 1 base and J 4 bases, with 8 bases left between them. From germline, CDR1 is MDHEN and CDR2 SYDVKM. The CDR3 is CASSLFGTGANVLTF. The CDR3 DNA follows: TGTGCCAGCAGTTTATTCGGGACCGGGGCCAACGTCCTGACTTTC.

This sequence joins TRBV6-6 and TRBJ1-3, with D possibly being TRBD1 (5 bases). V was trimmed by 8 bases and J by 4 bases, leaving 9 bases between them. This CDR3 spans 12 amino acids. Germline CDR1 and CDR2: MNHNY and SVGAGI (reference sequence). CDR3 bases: TGTGCCAGCGGGCCAGGGGGAAACACCATATATTTT. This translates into CASGPGGNTIYF.

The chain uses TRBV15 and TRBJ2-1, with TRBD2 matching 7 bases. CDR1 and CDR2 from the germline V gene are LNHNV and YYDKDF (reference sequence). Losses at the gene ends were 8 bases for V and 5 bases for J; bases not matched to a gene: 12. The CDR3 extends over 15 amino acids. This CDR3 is CATALLRGVDNEQFF. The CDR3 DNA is TGTGCCACCGCACTTCTTCGGGGGGTAGACAATGAGCAGTTCTTC. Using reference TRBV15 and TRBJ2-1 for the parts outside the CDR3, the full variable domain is DAMVIQNPRYQVTQFGKPVTLSCSQTLNHNVMYWYQQKSSQAPKLLFHYYDKDFNNEADTPDNFQSRRPNTSFCFLDIRSPGLGDTAMYLCATALLRGVDNEQFFGPGTRLTVL.

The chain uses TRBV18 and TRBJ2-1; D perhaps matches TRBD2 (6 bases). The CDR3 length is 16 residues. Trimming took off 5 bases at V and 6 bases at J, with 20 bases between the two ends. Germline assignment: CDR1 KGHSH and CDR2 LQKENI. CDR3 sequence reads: CASSRGGAMLGNEQFF. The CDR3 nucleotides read TGTGCCAGCTCAAGGGGAGGAGCAATGCTAGGCAATGAGCAGTTCTTC.

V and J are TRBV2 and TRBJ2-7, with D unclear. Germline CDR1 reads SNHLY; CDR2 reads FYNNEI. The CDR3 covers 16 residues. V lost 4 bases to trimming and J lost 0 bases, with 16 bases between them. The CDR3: CASSGVSGSFSYEQYF. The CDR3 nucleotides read TGTGCCAGCAGTGGTGTGTCAGGCAGTTTCTCCTACGAGCAGTACTTC.

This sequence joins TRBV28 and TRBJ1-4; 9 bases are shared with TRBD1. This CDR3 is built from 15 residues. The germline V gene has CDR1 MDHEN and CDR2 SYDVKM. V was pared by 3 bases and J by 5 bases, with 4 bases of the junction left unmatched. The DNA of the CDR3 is TGTGCCAGCAGTTTGGGCGGGACAGGGAATGAAAAACTGTTTTTT. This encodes CASSLGGTGNEKLFF.

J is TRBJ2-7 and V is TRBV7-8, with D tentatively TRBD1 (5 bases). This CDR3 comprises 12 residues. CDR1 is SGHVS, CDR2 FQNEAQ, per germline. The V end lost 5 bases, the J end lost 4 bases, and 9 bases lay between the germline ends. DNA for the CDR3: TGTGCCAGCAGCACTCAGGGTTACGAGCAGTACTTC. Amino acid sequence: CASSTQGYEQYF.

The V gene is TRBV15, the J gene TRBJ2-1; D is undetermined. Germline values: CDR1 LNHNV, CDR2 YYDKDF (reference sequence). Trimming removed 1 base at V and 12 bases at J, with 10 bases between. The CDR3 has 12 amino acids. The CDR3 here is CATSRGAVVQFF. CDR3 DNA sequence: TGTGCCACCAGCAGAGGGGCGGTTGTGCAGTTCTTC.

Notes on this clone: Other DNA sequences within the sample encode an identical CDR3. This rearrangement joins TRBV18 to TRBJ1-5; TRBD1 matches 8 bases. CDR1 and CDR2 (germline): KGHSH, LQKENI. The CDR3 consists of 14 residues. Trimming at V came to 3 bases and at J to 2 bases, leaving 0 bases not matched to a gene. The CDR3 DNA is TGTGCCAGCTCACCGGACAGGGGCAATCAGCCCCAGCATTTT. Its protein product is CASSPDRGNQPQHF.